This entry features one T cell receptor beta chain sequence. Its antigen is not yet known. Base qualities are not provided; no much larger clone lies one nucleotide away. Genomic DNA was isolated from the sorted cells so that the TCRbeta CDR3 region could be sequenced. TCRbeta CDR3 regions were sequenced using the immunoSEQ Assay. TCRdb obtained this table from immuneACCESS and retained in-frame rearrangements with V and J assigned. These tables miss some clones; where compared with another copy, unresolved V genes account for less than half of the shortfall, and the remainder is unexplained. This sample gives 99,000 or so clones in total; about 96% of them show up just once. 2% to 2.5% of the sample lies in the top ten. This sample is drawn from a study of OX40 agonist ivuxolimab in advanced cancers. A note on the overall study: The costimulatory receptor OX40 (CD134) was targeted by ivuxolimab, a fully human IgG2 agonistic monoclonal antibody. Intravenous ivuxolimab was administered to patients every 2 weeks at six dose levels: 0.01, 0.1, 0.3, 1.5, 3 and 10 mg/kg. Of the 50 or so patients in dose escalation, around 19 had hepatocellular carcinoma, some 15 had melanoma, 9 had renal cell carcinoma and 9 had head and neck cancer. A male proportion of approximately 83% and a mean age of 60 years, ranging from roughly 23 to 80, were recorded for the dose-escalation cohort. Patients were allowed to have had prior anti-PD-1, anti-PD-L1 or anti-CTLA-4 therapy, and around two fifths of the dose-escalation patients had been treated with checkpoint inhibitors. Partial responses occurred in three dose-escalation patients: two with cutaneous melanoma and one with hepatocellular carcinoma. The point of sequencing TCRbeta in the periphery was to test whether ivuxolimab changed TCR sequence diversity and drove clonal T-cell expansion. The monotherapy dose-escalation portion (N of about 52 patients) of the phase I ivuxolimab trial is reported in the paper.

Overall study results and their limits: Low levels of normalized T-cell clonal expansion were also seen in some patients who did not respond. In the 0.1-3.0 mg/kg groups, partial responders had among the lowest normalized peripheral clonal expansion, particularly in CD8+ T cells. After ivuxolimab, more expanded clones were found on average in CD8+ T cells than in CD4+ T cells. At doses of 0.1 to 3.0 mg/kg, clonal expansion of both CD4+ and CD8+ T cells in blood was seen between baseline and week 6. The antigen specificity of the clonally expanded peripheral T cells was not determined.

V is reduced by 6 bases and J by 1 base, leaving a spacing of 9 bases between them. Measured from the cysteine to the phenylalanine, the CDR3 is 14 residues long. The CDR3 DNA has 42 bases and is translated from base 1. According to the germline V gene, CDR1 reads MNHNS and CDR2 reads SASEGT. The trial excluded patients who had a history of autoimmune disease or were on systemic immunosuppression. Peripheral blood for TCR sequencing was collected from all dose cohorts at baseline, on cycle 4 day 1, and on cycle 7 day 1. Samples came from an open-label, multicenter, first-in-human phase I dose-escalation trial of ivuxolimab. Adults with locally advanced or metastatic melanoma, renal cell, hepatocellular, or head and neck squamous cell carcinoma were enrolled in the trial. Before TCR sequencing, CD4+ and CD8+ T cells were separately sorted from peripheral blood.

The chain was built from TRBV6-1 and TRBJ1-4, with the D gene too uncertain to name. The source is an adult with an advanced solid tumor such as melanoma, head and neck, liver or kidney cancer. Sequencing used CD4+ or CD8+ T cells sorted from blood, obtained in a trial of the OX40 agonist ivuxolimab. The CDR3 amino acid sequence is: CASRSVLTNEKLFF. The base sequence is TGTGCCAGCAGGTCCGTCTTAACTAATGAAAAACTGTTTTTT.